A selection of T cell receptor beta chains follows, all from one sample in a study of identifying expanded T cells in peripheral blood. The protocol was immunoSEQ multiplex PCR, while the TCRdb copy is restricted to in-frame clones and leaves out a portion. Here the sample spans about 94,000 clones, roughly 90% being singletons. Sequenced input: blood. The receptor source for this set is a person aged 18-70 years in good health. Both conserved end residues are part of each CDR3. A D gene is named only where the DNA matches it firmly. For some rows the clone size is stated as once, few or many, or as a class when expanded; others skip it.

CDR3aa	CDR3nt	d_gene	j_gene	v_gene	abundance
CASSLLWNRGSGYTF	TGTGCCAGCAGCTTATTATGGAACAGGGGATCTGGCTACACCTTC	TRBD1	TRBJ1-2	TRBV7-9	few
CASSIDRVGETQYF	TGCGCCAGCAGCATCGACAGGGTTGGGGAGACCCAGTACTTC	TRBD1	TRBJ2-5	TRBV5-1	once
CASGRPGPYNEQFF	TGTGCCAGCGGACGACCCGGGCCTTACAATGAGCAGTTCTTC	-	TRBJ2-1	TRBV7-9	-
CASSLGAWGTNLNTEAFF	TGTGCCAGCAGTTTAGGGGCTTGGGGGACAAACTTGAACACTGAAGCTTTCTTT	-	TRBJ1-1	TRBV28	-
CAWYPGTSGSGGEQFF	TGTGCCTGGTACCCCGGGACTAGCGGGAGTGGCGGTGAGCAGTTCTTC	TRBD2	TRBJ2-1	TRBV30	-
CASSSRRGPEAFF	TGTGCCAGCAGCTCGCGTCGTGGGCCTGAAGCTTTCTTT	-	TRBJ1-1	TRBV11-2	-
CASSLLGFGEAFF	TGTGCCAGCAGCTTACTGGGCTTTGGTGAAGCTTTCTTT	-	TRBJ1-1	TRBV7-9	-
CASSPGDRGMRGSSYNEQFF	TGTGCCAGCTCACCAGGGGACAGGGGGATGCGTGGGAGCTCCTACAATGAGCAGTTCTTC	TRBD1	TRBJ2-1	TRBV18	-
CASSVLAGADTDTQYF	TGTGCCAGCAGTGTTCTAGCGGGAGCCGACACAGATACGCAGTATTTT	TRBD2	TRBJ2-3	TRBV6-1	many
CASSLGGTGWRETQYF	TGTGCCAGCAGCTTAGGAGGGACAGGGTGGCGAGAGACCCAGTACTTC	TRBD1	TRBJ2-5	TRBV7-9	once
CASSLGGLAGGPQETQYF	TGCGCCAGCAGCTTAGGAGGACTAGCGGGAGGGCCACAAGAGACCCAGTACTTC	TRBD2	TRBJ2-5	TRBV5-1	-
CASSFTTAGENSGANVLTF	TGTGCCAGCAGCTTCACGACGGCCGGCGAAAATTCTGGGGCCAACGTCCTGACTTTC	-	TRBJ2-6	TRBV7-9	-
CASSLEGQVEQFF	TGCGCCAGCAGCTTGGAAGGACAGGTTGAGCAGTTCTTC	TRBD1	TRBJ2-1	TRBV5-1	-
CASSYSTGQVEAFF	TGTGCCAGCAGTTACTCGACCGGGCAGGTTGAAGCTTTCTTT	-	TRBJ1-1	TRBV6-5	-
CASSQGGLAGGAYNEQFF	TGTGCCAGCAGCCAGGGCGGACTAGCGGGAGGGGCCTACAATGAGCAGTTCTTC	TRBD2	TRBJ2-1	TRBV14	once
CASSLGPAGKWTEAFF	TGTGCCAGCAGCTTAGGGCCCGCAGGGAAGTGGACTGAAGCTTTCTTT	-	TRBJ1-1	TRBV11-2	-
CASSRGQGRFNEQFF	TGTGCCAGCAGTCGCGGGCAGGGCAGGTTTAATGAGCAGTTCTTC	-	TRBJ2-1	TRBV2	-
CASSLDSSPDTQYF	TGCGCCAGCAGCTTGGATTCCTCTCCAGATACGCAGTATTTT	-	TRBJ2-3	TRBV5-1	-
CAISDRTDSNQPQHF	TGTGCCATCAGCGACCGGACAGATAGCAATCAGCCCCAGCATTTT	-	TRBJ1-5	TRBV10-3	-
CASSPNGDEQYF	TGTGCCAGCTCACCCAACGGGGACGAGCAGTACTTC	-	TRBJ2-7	TRBV18	once
CASSPGGSTDTQYF	TGTGCCAGCAGCCCAGGGGGCAGCACAGATACGCAGTATTTT	TRBD1	TRBJ2-3	TRBV7-3	-
CASSYVLVAGELFF	TGTGCCAGCAGTTATGTTTTGGTTGCCGGGGAGCTGTTTTTT	-	TRBJ2-2	TRBV6-5	once
CASGLAGTPRANEKLFF	TGTGCTAGTGGTTTGGCCGGGACCCCGAGGGCTAATGAAAAACTGTTTTTT	-	TRBJ1-4	TRBV12-5	-
CASSLSINEQFF	TGTGCCAGCAGCTTATCCATCAATGAGCAGTTCTTC	-	TRBJ2-1	TRBV7-9	-
CASSEGGPRADTQYF	TGTGCCAGCAGTGAAGGGGGCCCGCGGGCAGATACGCAGTATTTT	-	TRBJ2-3	TRBV2	-
CASSMGLAGFNEQFF	TGTGCCAGTAGTATGGGACTAGCGGGGTTCAATGAGCAGTTCTTC	TRBD2	TRBJ2-1	TRBV19	-
CASSMNEGGYGYTF	TGTGCCAGTAGTATGAATGAGGGGGGCTATGGCTACACCTTC	-	TRBJ1-2	TRBV19	-
CASSLLVGEYEQYF	TGCGCCAGCAGCTTGTTGGTGGGAGAATACGAGCAGTACTTC	-	TRBJ2-7	TRBV5-1	-
CASTLAGGSYEQYF	TGTGCCAGCACCCTAGCGGGAGGGAGCTACGAGCAGTACTTC	TRBD2	TRBJ2-7	TRBV7-2	-
CAWSGALDGGSGNTIYF	TGTGCCTGGAGTGGGGCCCTTGACGGGGGCTCTGGAAACACCATATATTTT	-	TRBJ1-3	TRBV30	-
CAWSNQFRLGYTF	TGTGCCTGGAGTAACCAGTTTCGGCTCGGCTACACCTTC	-	TRBJ1-2	TRBV30	few
CASSQVFRGRGEQYF	TGCGCCAGCAGCCAAGTTTTTCGGGGGCGGGGGGAGCAGTACTTC	-	TRBJ2-7	TRBV4-1	-
CASSIDLWVNGYTF	TGTGCCAGTAGTATAGATCTTTGGGTAAATGGCTACACCTTC	-	TRBJ1-2	TRBV19	-
CASSFGTSGSRARNEQFF	TGTGCCAGTAGTTTCGGGACTAGCGGGAGTCGAGCGCGCAATGAGCAGTTCTTC	TRBD2	TRBJ2-1	TRBV19	-
CAIQGLTGNEQFF	TGTGCCATACAGGGTCTGACGGGCAATGAGCAGTTCTTC	-	TRBJ2-1	TRBV10-3	-
CASSPGTSNTEAFF	TGCGCCAGCAGCCCCGGGACATCGAACACTGAAGCTTTCTTT	-	TRBJ1-1	TRBV5-1	-
CASSLGLGNTEAFF	TGTGCCAGCAGCCTCGGCCTAGGGAACACTGAAGCTTTCTTT	-	TRBJ1-1	TRBV7-8	-
CASSLEPANSPLHF	TGCGCCAGCAGCTTGGAGCCAGCTAATTCACCCCTCCACTTT	-	TRBJ1-6	TRBV5-1	-
CASSQDWPERTNEQFF	TGCGCCAGCAGCCAAGATTGGCCGGAGCGTACTAATGAGCAGTTCTTC	-	TRBJ2-1	TRBV4-3	-
CASSFGQGGPSAKNIQYF	TGTGCCAGCAGCTTCGGACAGGGGGGCCCCTCGGCCAAAAACATTCAGTACTTC	TRBD1	TRBJ2-4	TRBV5-4	-